Listed below are T cell receptor beta chains from one sample, sequenced in a study of OX40 agonist ivuxolimab in advanced cancers. Libraries were prepared by immunoSEQ multiplex PCR; TCRdb keeps only in-frame clonotypes and omits some of them. The top ten hold 2.5% to 3% of the sample, which has approximately 41,000 clones, around four fifths seen once. This specimen consisted of CD4+ or CD8+ T cells sorted from blood, obtained in a trial of the OX40 agonist ivuxolimab. The receptors derive from an adult with an advanced solid tumor such as melanoma, head and neck, liver or kidney cancer. Both conserved end residues are part of each CDR3. Fields, in order: D gene, clone size, J gene, V gene, CDR3 DNA, CDR3 protein. A D gene is named only where the DNA matches it firmly. Rows give clone size only sometimes, using once, few, many, or a class for an expanded clone.

TRBD1 | . | TRBJ2-7 | TRBV7-9 | TGTGCCAGCAGCCAAACTACAGGGGGGACAGGGTTATTCGAGCAGTACTTC | CASSQTTGGTGLFEQYF
. | . | TRBJ1-1 | TRBV4-2 | TGTGCCAGCAGCCAAGGGCAGAACACTGAAGCTTTCTTT | CASSQGQNTEAFF
. | . | TRBJ2-1 | TRBV30 | TGTGCCTGGTCCTCCCCCCGGGGGTCCAATGAGCAGTTCTTC | CAWSSPRGSNEQFF
TRBD1 | . | TRBJ1-2 | TRBV12-5 | TGTGCTAGTGGTGGACAGGGGTTTTTGCGTGGCTACACCTTC | CASGGQGFLRGYTF
. | . | TRBJ1-1 | TRBV28 | TGTGCCAGCAGTTTCTATGAGTCGGCTTTCTTT | CASSFYESAFF
. | . | TRBJ1-5 | TRBV5-6 | TGTGCCAGCAGCTCTAGTACTCAGCCCCAGCATTTT | CASSSSTQPQHF
. | . | TRBJ2-7 | TRBV15 | TGTGCCACCAGCAACGAGCAGTACTTC | CATSNEQYF
. | . | TRBJ2-3 | TRBV5-4 | TGTGCCAGCAGCTTGGGCGGGACTCCAGATACGCAGTATTTT | CASSLGGTPDTQYF
TRBD2 | . | TRBJ2-7 | TRBV11-3 | TGTGCCAGCAGCTTAGAAACCTCGACTAGCGGGAGGACCTACGAGCAGTACTTC | CASSLETSTSGRTYEQYF
. | . | TRBJ2-6 | TRBV5-4 | TGTGCCAGCAGTTTAGCGGTTCGGACCTCTGGGGCCAACGTCCTGACTTTC | CASSLAVRTSGANVLTF
. | . | TRBJ2-7 | TRBV9 | TGTGCCAGCAGCGTAGGATCCGCCTTTTCCTACGAGCAGTACTTC | CASSVGSAFSYEQYF
. | . | TRBJ2-7 | TRBV5-6 | TGTGCCAGCAGCTTTACGGGAGATCTCTCCTACGAGCAGTACTTC | CASSFTGDLSYEQYF
. | . | TRBJ2-7 | TRBV28 | TGTGCCGGCATCAGAGACGGGATATCCTACGAGCAGTACTTC | CAGIRDGISYEQYF
TRBD2 | . | TRBJ2-5 | TRBV5-4 | TGTGCCAGCAGCTTAGGCGGGGGGCGAGAGACCCAGTACTTC | CASSLGGGRETQYF
. | once | TRBJ1-1 | TRBV5-1 | TGCGCCAGCAGCTTGGGAGGGACCACTGAAGCTTTCTTT | CASSLGGTTEAFF
. | . | TRBJ2-5 | TRBV9 | TGTGCCAGCAGCGTAGCCGTGACTCACCCGACGACCCAGTACTTC | CASSVAVTHPTTQYF
. | . | TRBJ2-2 | TRBV28 | TGTGCCAGCAGTTCCTCATTAGCCTTGAACACCGGGGAGCTGTTTTTT | CASSSSLALNTGELFF
. | . | TRBJ2-2 | TRBV7-6 | TGTGCCAGCAGCTTAAGGGTCGCTGAGCCTAGCACCGGGGAGCTGTTTTTT | CASSLRVAEPSTGELFF
. | . | TRBJ2-7 | TRBV11-2 | TGTGCCAGCAGCCCTCTTATAGTGTCAAACGAGCAGTACTTC | CASSPLIVSNEQYF
. | . | TRBJ1-5 | TRBV27 | TGTGCCAGCAGTTTAGATAGCAATCAGCCCCAGCATTTT | CASSLDSNQPQHF
TRBD2 | . | TRBJ2-7 | TRBV25-1 | TGTGCCAGCACCTTAGGGCTAGCGGGAGAAAAAGAGCAGTACTTC | CASTLGLAGEKEQYF
. | . | TRBJ2-1 | TRBV2 | TGTGCCAGCAGTGTCGGGCAGGGGACCGACAATGAGCAGTTCTTC | CASSVGQGTDNEQFF
. | . | TRBJ2-3 | TRBV11-2 | TGTGCCAGCAGCTCCCCCTATGGGGGAAGCACAGATACGCAGTATTTT | CASSSPYGGSTDTQYF
. | . | TRBJ1-5 | TRBV12-5 | TGTGCTAGTGGTTTGGTACCGGGGCAGGGAAGATCGAATCAGCCCCAGCATTTT | CASGLVPGQGRSNQPQHF
TRBD1 | . | TRBJ1-1 | TRBV28 | TGTGCCAGCAGTGGGGCGGACAGGGGGAACACTGAAGCTTTCTTT | CASSGADRGNTEAFF
. | once | TRBJ1-6 | TRBV11-3 | TGTGCCAGCAGCTTGAGAACACCATGGAATTCACCCCTCCACTTT | CASSLRTPWNSPLHF
. | . | TRBJ2-2 | TRBV5-1 | TGCGCCAGCAGCTTGGTCCCGGGGAACACCGGGGAGCTGTTTTTT | CASSLVPGNTGELFF
TRBD2 | . | TRBJ2-1 | TRBV5-8 | TGTGCCAGCCTTTTCTTAGGACTAGCGGGATATGAGCAGTTCTTC | CASLFLGLAGYEQFF
. | once | TRBJ1-2 | TRBV29-1 | TGCAGCGTTGGCAGTCCTAACTATGGCTACACCTTC | CSVGSPNYGYTF
. | medium-sized | TRBJ2-1 | TRBV19 | TGTGCCAGTAGTTCTGCCGGCCCAAGCCAGTTCTTC | CASSSAGPSQFF
. | . | TRBJ2-7 | TRBV10-1 | TGCGCCAGCAGTGAGCCCCGGACCCGACTGGGGGGGCAGTACTTC | CASSEPRTRLGGQYF
. | . | TRBJ2-7 | TRBV7-8 | TGTGCCAGCAGCTTAATTAGGAGTGGTGACGAGCAGTACTTC | CASSLIRSGDEQYF
. | few | TRBJ1-2 | TRBV5-6 | TGTGCCAGCAGCTTGGCGGGGGGCTATGGCTACACCTTC | CASSLAGGYGYTF
. | . | TRBJ2-3 | TRBV15 | TGTGCCACCAGCCGACGGGACATCACAGATACGCAGTATTTT | CATSRRDITDTQYF
. | . | TRBJ1-4 | TRBV28 | TGTGCCAGCAGTTTAGGTCTAAGACAGAATGAAAAACTGTTTTTT | CASSLGLRQNEKLFF
. | . | TRBJ2-7 | TRBV19 | TGTGCCAGTAGTATGGGACTCCCGGGCTCCTACGAGCAGTACTTC | CASSMGLPGSYEQYF
. | . | TRBJ1-1 | TRBV5-1 | TGCGCCAGCAGCCGAGGACCGGGGAGCCCGAACACTGAAGCTTTCTTT | CASSRGPGSPNTEAFF
. | . | TRBJ2-7 | TRBV18 | TGTGCCAGCTCACCGGGCCTCTCCTACGAGCAGTACTTC | CASSPGLSYEQYF
TRBD2 | . | TRBJ2-3 | TRBV6-6 | TGTGCCAGCAGTTCCGCCGTAGCGGGAGAGACAGATACGCAGTATTTT | CASSSAVAGETDTQYF
TRBD2 | once | TRBJ2-3 | TRBV28 | TGTGCCAGCAGTTTACGCCCTACAGGACTAGCGGGAGGTACAGATACGCAGTATTTT | CASSLRPTGLAGGTDTQYF
. | . | TRBJ2-3 | TRBV27 | TGTGCCAGCACCCTACAGGGTTTAGGCACAGATACGCAGTATTTT | CASTLQGLGTDTQYF
TRBD2 | . | TRBJ2-7 | TRBV27 | TGTGCCAGCAGTCCGGGACTAGCGGGTTCCTACGAGCAGTACTTC | CASSPGLAGSYEQYF
. | few | TRBJ1-5 | TRBV5-1 | TGCGCCAGCAGCTTGCGGGGAAATCAGCCCCAGCATTTT | CASSLRGNQPQHF
. | . | TRBJ2-5 | TRBV7-9 | TGTGCCAGCAGCTCCGCCGGCCTCGGGCAGGTTAATTCCCACTTC | CASSSAGLGQVNSHF
. | . | TRBJ2-1 | TRBV5-1 | TGCGCCAGCAGCTTGCAACGGAGAAACAATGAGCAGTTCTTC | CASSLQRRNNEQFF
TRBD1 | few | TRBJ1-2 | TRBV6-1 | TGTGCCAGCAGCGGACTCGGGACAGGGGGGTCCGGCTACACCTTC | CASSGLGTGGSGYTF
TRBD1 | . | TRBJ2-7 | TRBV30 | TGTGCCCGGAGACCTTGGGCAACCGGACAGGGAACCTACGAGCAGTACTTC | CARRPWATGQGTYEQYF
. | . | TRBJ1-5 | TRBV2 | TGTGCCAGCAGTGGAAGGGGGGAGAATCAGCCCCAGCATTTT | CASSGRGENQPQHF
. | . | TRBJ1-2 | TRBV15 | TGTGCCACCAGCAGAGGGAGAGCCCAGGGAGAAGGCTACACCTTC | CATSRGRAQGEGYTF
. | . | TRBJ2-1 | TRBV5-4 | TGTGCCAGCAGCTTACATCGGAATGAGCAGTTCTTC | CASSLHRNEQFF
. | . | TRBJ2-1 | TRBV28 | TGTGCCAGCAGTTTGGGGCCCGGGGCCTACAATGAGCAGTTCTTC | CASSLGPGAYNEQFF
. | . | TRBJ1-4 | TRBV28 | TGTGCCAGCAGTTTAGCGGGAGGGCGGGAAAAACTGTTTTTT | CASSLAGGREKLFF
TRBD1 | few | TRBJ1-1 | TRBV30 | TGTGCCTGGAGTGCCAGACAGGGGGCAGGCACTGAAGCTTTCTTT | CAWSARQGAGTEAFF